Sequencing of this T cell receptor (beta chain) was carried out in a study of blood T cells in healthy people across ages. The CDR3 spans 15 residues. CDR1 is DFQATT and CDR2 is SNEGSKA in the germline V gene (reference sequence). The V end was cut by 3 bases, the J end by 3 bases, with 18 bases between. PCR was performed a second time for about 7 to 11 cycles using a sample-barcoded 5' primer and a J-beta primer mix. From the 5' RACE reads, TCRdb called clonotypes with MiXCR, one entry per CDR3 protein. This sample yields roughly 1.5 million distinct CDR3 sequences, of which 42% are seen a single time; 4% belongs to the top ten.

The clonotype comes from a woman under 30 in good health. V and J are TRBV20-1 and TRBJ2-7; TRBD2 might be the D (6 bases). Sequencing was performed on blood. The CDR3: CSASRGIFSNYEQYF. DNA for the CDR3: TGCAGTGCTAGTCGCGGGATTTTTTCTAACTACGAGCAGTACTTC.